The TCR beta chain described here comes from a study of pediatric ulcerative colitis. Germline V gene data show CDR1 as SNHLY and CDR2 as FYNNEI. The CDR3 runs 18 residues. Rectal tissue came from one to two pinch biopsies taken at colonoscopy. As regards this clone: The junction departs from germline at one end; a sequencing error may be responsible.

The protocol was immunoSEQ multiplex PCR, while the TCRdb copy is restricted to in-frame clones and leaves out a portion. Of some 50,000 clones listed, around 76% are singletons. The sample was gut tissue. The TCR originated in a girl between 10 and 17 years old with moderate ulcerative colitis. The chain uses TRBV2 and TRBJ2-6; 11 bases line up with TRBD1. DNA for the CDR3: TGTGCCGGCAGGTTCGGGGGACAGGGGGTCCCTGGGGCCAACGTCCTGACTTTC. This gives the protein CAGRFGGQGVPGANVLTF.